This entry lists 7 T cell receptor beta chains sequenced from one sample in a study of beta chain features in type 1 diabetes. The study's findings and limits: Type 1 diabetes patients had moderately but significantly shorter TCRB CDR3s in all four CD4+ subsets.

No cognate antigen is known for these TCRs. The investigators reverse transcribed all of the isolated RNA, so they sequenced expressed TCRB transcripts. Generated by immunoSEQ multiplex PCR, the TCRdb table keeps only in-frame clones and is missing some. In the table there are 25,000 to 30,000 clones, approximately 64% of which are singletons. Sequencing input: Tregs from blood. These receptors originate from a woman under 40 with type 1 diabetes.

The rearrangement joins TRBV5-1 to TRBJ2-1, with 7 bases aligning to TRBD2. The CDR3 sequence is 14 residues long. The V segment lost 0 bases and the J segment 6 bases; nucleotides outside the gene matches: 3. Germline CDR1 SGHRS, CDR2 YFSETQ. The DNA for the CDR3 is TGCGCCAGCAGCTTGGACGCGGGAGTCAATGAGCAGTTCTTC. Translated, it gives CASSLDAGVNEQFF. Complete variable domain (other parts from reference TRBV5-1 and TRBJ2-1): KAGVTQTPRYLIKTRGQQVTLSCSPISGHRSVSWYQQTPGQGLQFLFEYFSETQRNKGNFPGRFSGRQFSNSRSEMNVSTLELGDSALYLCASSLDAGVNEQFFGPGTRLTVL.

This clone has only a few counts. The rearrangement links TRBV10-1 to TRBJ2-3; a weak D match, TRBD2 (6 bases). The CDR3 has 13 amino acids. Between the trimmed V and J ends, which lost 8 bases and 2 bases, there was a span of 11 bases. The germline V gene encodes CDR1 WNHNN and CDR2 SYGVQD (reference sequence). CDR3 nucleotide sequence: TGCGCCAGCGGGCGGGACGCCACAGATACGCAGTATTTT. Translated, it gives CASGRDATDTQYF.

The V gene is TRBV6-5, the J gene TRBJ2-7; a weak D match, TRBD1 (5 bases). The CDR3 consists of 15 residues. The germline gives CDR1 MNHEY, CDR2 SVGAGI. The V gene lost 6 bases and the J gene lost 4 bases, with 19 bases spanning the gap. The CDR3 loop is CASSPAPGQPYEQYF. CDR3 sequence (DNA): TGTGCCAGCAGCCCCGCCCCAGGGCAGCCGTACGAGCAGTACTTC.

The V call is TRBV28, the J call TRBJ2-3; perhaps TRBD2 as D (5 bases). The CDR3 is made up of 14 amino acids. The V end lost 5 bases, the J end lost 2 bases, and 11 bases lay between the germline ends. In germline, CDR1 is MDHEN, CDR2 SYDVKM. CDR3: CASSILDFTDTQYF. The CDR3 coding sequence is TGTGCCAGCAGTATCTTGGACTTCACAGATACGCAGTATTTT.

The chain couples TRBV11-3 to TRBJ2-5; no clear D gene. Trimming stripped 5 bases from V and 2 bases from J, with 12 bases between. Germline CDR1 SGHNT, CDR2 YENEEA. This CDR3 has 14 residues. CDR3 sequence: CASSLAQAQETQYF. CDR3 DNA: TGTGCCAGCAGCCTGGCGCAGGCGCAAGAGACCCAGTACTTC.

CDR3 loop: CSVDSEFGTDTQYF. The DNA for the CDR3 is TGCAGCGTTGATTCGGAGTTTGGCACAGATACGCAGTATTTT. The rearrangement uses TRBV29-1 and TRBJ2-3, with D unclear. V was shortened by 3 bases and J by 1 base, with 11 bases between the two germline ends. Germline loops: CDR1 SQVTM, CDR2 ANQGSEA. The CDR3 runs 14 residues.

This rearrangement joins TRBV18 to TRBJ2-1, with 7 bases matching TRBD1. The CDR3 totals 14 residues. CDR1 and CDR2 from the germline V gene are KGHSH and LQKENI. The V and J ends lost 2 bases and 5 bases, in that order; junction bases with no gene match: 3. CDR3 nucleotide sequence: TGTGCCAGCTCACCAAGGGGGCTCCACAATGAGCAGTTCTTC. It codes for CASSPRGLHNEQFF.